Below are 18 T cell receptor beta chains sequenced from a single sample in a study of spatial heterogeneity in lung cancer. The time point is: sample taken at primary tumor resection. TCRs were sequenced from unsorted whole RNA of tumor, nontumor lung or PBMC. One entry per CDR3 protein, called by TCRdb with MiXCR from the 5' RACE reads. The data contain tens of thousands of distinct CDR3 sequences, 6.5% to 8.5% of them seen just once; the ten biggest clones take up roughly 28%. Sequences were derived from PBMCs, sampled at surgery. These receptors were collected from a male donor with early-stage non-small cell lung cancer.

This clonotype was picked up a small number of times. The chain uses TRBV14 and TRBJ2-1; the match to TRBD1 covers 8 bases. This CDR3 region has 13 residues. V gave up 3 bases and J gave up 9 bases; unmatched junction bases: 4. Germline V gene sequence: CDR1 SGHDN, CDR2 FVKESK. For the CDR3, the DNA is TGTGCCAGCAGCCAGTGGACAGGGAGTGAGCAGTTCTTC. Its protein product is CASSQWTGSEQFF. Filled out from reference TRBV14 and TRBJ2-1, the complete variable domain reads EAGVTQFPSHSVIEKGQTVTLRCDPISGHDNLYWYRRVMGKEIKFLLHFVKESKQDESGMPNNRFLAERTGGTYSTLKVQPAELEDSGVYFCASSQWTGSEQFFGPGTRLTVL.

This clonotype was seen at least ten times. The chain recombines TRBV6-2 or TRBV6-3 with TRBJ1-1; TRBD1 matches at 8 bases. The V and J ends lost 2 bases and 4 bases, in that order; junction bases with no gene match: 9. This CDR3 region has 16 residues. From germline, CDR1 is MNHEY and CDR2 SVGEGT. In DNA form, the CDR3 reads TGTGCCAGCAGTTACCCCCCCGGACAGGGCCGCACTGAAGCTTTCTTT. This gives the protein CASSYPPGQGRTEAFF.

This clonotype was detected ten times or more. The chain combines TRBV5-8 with TRBJ2-1; D is unclear. Trimming took off 0 bases at V and 6 bases at J, with 16 bases between the two ends. The CDR3 loop spans 16 amino acids. The germline V gene has CDR1 SGHTS and CDR2 YDEGEE. DNA of the CDR3: TGTGCCAGCAGCTTGGCCAAGGTCCTTTCAGGCAATGAGCAGTTCTTC. Its translation: CASSLAKVLSGNEQFF.

This clonotype was counted a few times. The chain combines TRBV2 with TRBJ1-5, with 8 bases aligning to TRBD1. This CDR3 has 15 residues. The J segment lost 7 bases and the V segment lost 7 bases, leaving 12 bases of the junction unmatched. The germline V gene encodes CDR1 SNHLY and CDR2 FYNNEI. Written as DNA, the CDR3 is TGTGCCAGCACCAGAGAGAGACAGGGGTGGCAGCCCCAGCATTTT. Translated, it gives CASTRERQGWQPQHF.

This clonotype was counted a few times. The rearrangement joins TRBV3-1 to TRBJ1-4; 9 bases map to TRBD1. Germline assignment: CDR1 LGHDT and CDR2 YNNKEL (reference sequence). CDR3 length: 15 amino acids. The V and J ends lost 4 bases and 8 bases, in that order; junction bases with no gene match: 8. Here the CDR3 reads CASSLPGQGVEKLFF. CDR3 DNA: TGTGCCAGCAGCCTCCCGGGACAGGGCGTCGAAAAACTGTTTTTT. Full variable domain (rest looked up from reference TRBV3-1 and TRBJ1-4): DTAVSQTPKYLVTQMGNDKSIKCEQNLGHDTMYWYKQDSKKFLKIMFSYNNKELIINETVPNRFSPKSPDKAHLNLHINSLELGDSAVYFCASSLPGQGVEKLFFGSGTQLSVL.

This clonotype was seen ten or more times. J is TRBJ1-5 and V is TRBV6-2 or TRBV6-3; TRBD1 matches 10 bases. The CDR3 extends over 15 amino acids. J was trimmed by 7 bases and V by 6 bases; bases with no gene match: 9. Germline V gives CDR1 MNHEY, CDR2 SVGEGT. The CDR3 region is CASRPDRGREQPQHF. The CDR3 DNA sequence: TGTGCCAGCAGACCTGACAGGGGGCGCGAGCAGCCCCAGCATTTT.

The CDR3 coding sequence is TGTGCCAGCAGCTCACGGGCGGGAGGGCCTTGGTACATTCAGTACTTC. This sequence encodes CASSSRAGGPWYIQYF. The chain couples TRBV11-2 to TRBJ2-4; TRBD2 aligns across 9 bases. The CDR3 has 16 amino acids. Unmatched junction bases numbered 12, after V lost 4 bases and J lost 8 bases. CDR1 is SGHAT and CDR2 is FQNNGV in the germline V gene.

This clonotype was counted at least ten times. The chain combines TRBV6-2 or TRBV6-3 with TRBJ2-5; D possibly corresponds to TRBD1 (6 bases). The germline V and J ends were trimmed by 4 bases and 8 bases, with 17 bases remaining between them. Per germline, CDR1 MNHEY and CDR2 SVGEGT. The CDR3 loop spans 14 amino acids. CDR3 DNA sequence: TGTGCCAGCAGTTTACTCGCTGGGACACGAACCCAGTACTTC. Translation gives CASSLLAGTRTQYF.

The chain combines TRBV21-1 with TRBJ2-7; the table gives TRBD1 as D, unverified against the DNA. TRBV21-1 is flagged as a pseudogene. The CDR3 is 17 residues long. The DNA for the CDR3 is TGTGCCAGCAGCAAAAAAATTCTGGAGGACAGGGACTACGAGCAGTACTTC. Its translation is CASSKKILEDRDYEQYF.

This clonotype was seen at least ten times. The rearrangement uses TRBV7-9 and TRBJ1-4; unclear D gene. The germline V and J ends were trimmed by 5 bases and 4 bases, with 17 bases remaining between them. In germline, CDR1 is SEHNR, CDR2 FQNEAQ (reference sequence). CDR3 length: 16 residues. CDR3 DNA: TGTGCCAGCAGCATAAGCGGTAGGGCCGGTAATGAAAAACTGTTTTTT. Translation gives CASSISGRAGNEKLFF.

This clonotype was seen many times. V is TRBV2 and J is TRBJ1-5; D gene ambiguous. This CDR3 has 14 amino acids. The ends were cut back, 8 bases at V and 0 bases at J, with 11 bases in the middle. The V gene's germline CDR1 is SNHLY and CDR2 FYNNEI. CDR3 bases: TGTGCCAGCGTACTTTCCTATAGCAATCAGCCCCAGCATTTT. The encoded protein is CASVLSYSNQPQHF.

V and J are TRBV18 and TRBJ2-1; 10 positions agree with TRBD1. The CDR3 totals 16 residues. Per the germline V gene, CDR1 is KGHSH and CDR2 is LQKENI. V was clipped by 5 bases and J by 5 bases; unmatched bases: 9. CDR3 residues: CASSIDRGRNDNEQFF. The CDR3 coding sequence is TGTGCCAGCTCAATAGACAGGGGGCGGAACGACAATGAGCAGTTCTTC. Variable domain in full (rest from reference TRBV18 and TRBJ2-1): NAGVMQNPRHLVRRRGQEARLRCSPMKGHSHVYWYRQLPEEGLKFMVYLQKENIIDESGMPKERFSAEFPKEGPSILRIQQVVRGDSAAYFCASSIDRGRNDNEQFFGPGTRLTVL.

This clonotype appeared many times. The rearrangement links TRBV4-3 to TRBJ1-2; 7 bases agree with TRBD1. CDR3 size: 13 residues. V trimming: 2 bases; J trimming: 6 bases; junction bases outside the gene matches: 3. Germline V gives CDR1 LGHNA, CDR2 YSLEER. The CDR3 DNA is TGCGCCAGCAGCCAAAGCGGACAGGATGGCTACACCTTC. Residues: CASSQSGQDGYTF.

This clonotype was counted many times. The V gene is TRBV7-9, the J gene TRBJ1-5; TRBD1 is a possible D gene (6 bases). The CDR3 totals 14 residues. V lost 4 bases and J lost 6, with 13 bases in between. In germline, CDR1 is SEHNR, CDR2 FQNEAQ (reference sequence). The chain's CDR3 is CASSYNTGPQPQHF. The CDR3 nucleotides are TGTGCCAGCAGCTACAATACAGGGCCTCAGCCCCAGCATTTT.

The table lists this clonotype with many counts. The rearrangement uses TRBV18 and TRBJ1-2; weak D call: TRBD1 (6 bases). This CDR3 spans 14 amino acids. In germline, CDR1 is KGHSH, CDR2 LQKENI. V shed 4 bases and J shed 7 bases, with 16 bases lying between them. The CDR3 loop is CASSRSGERGGYTF. The CDR3 DNA sequence: TGTGCCAGCTCACGGTCAGGGGAGCGTGGTGGCTACACCTTC.

This clonotype has at least ten counts. The rearrangement links TRBV2 to TRBJ1-1, with D tentatively TRBD1 (6 bases). There are 13 residues in the CDR3. Germline V gene sequence: CDR1 SNHLY, CDR2 FYNNEI. The V and J ends lost 4 bases and 5 bases respectively, with 11 bases between them. CDR3 residues: CASSAQGSTEAFF. Written as DNA, the CDR3 is TGTGCCAGCAGTGCACAGGGAAGTACTGAAGCTTTCTTT.

This clonotype came up many times. The V and J genes are TRBV11-1 and TRBJ2-5; a weak D match, TRBD2 (5 bases). The V gene lost 3 bases and the J gene lost 6 bases, with 17 bases spanning the gap. The CDR3 spans 15 residues. Per the germline V gene, CDR1 is SGHAT and CDR2 is FQDESV (reference sequence). DNA for the CDR3: TGTGCCAGCAGCTTTCGCGGAACGAGGGAGAAGACCCAGTACTTC. It is translated as CASSFRGTREKTQYF.

This chain links TRBV11-2 with TRBJ2-3; tentatively, D is TRBD2 (6 bases). Trimming took off 6 bases at V and 4 bases at J, with 8 bases between the two ends. CDR3 size: 12 residues. Germline V CDR1 and CDR2: SGHAT, FQNNGV. CDR3 in DNA: TGTGCCAGCAGGACTAGTTCAGATACGCAGTATTTT. Translation gives CASRTSSDTQYF.